The entry below describes one T cell receptor beta chain. What it recognizes is unknown. This record belongs to a study of shared clonotypes between healthy human individuals. The study's findings and limits: Sequencing depth was expected to influence donor clonotype sharing.

Division of CD4+ cells produced a CD45RA+ naive subset and a CD45RA-negative memory subset. Repertoires were generated with immunoSEQ multiplex PCR, while TCRdb's copy carries only in-frame clones and drops some. The data contain over a million clones, about 77% of them singletons. The CDR3 runs to 16 residues. V was pared by 6 bases and J by 5 bases, with 15 bases of the junction left unmatched. Germline CDR1 is MNHNY and CDR2 is SVGAGI (reference sequence). This clonotype originated in a man aged 18 to 35 in good health. Sequenced sample: memory CD4+ T cells sorted from blood. This sample's subset: CD45RA-negative fraction. This chain joins TRBV6-6 and TRBJ2-7; TRBD1 matches 8 bases. This chain's CDR3 is CASRPGGVSTWDEQYF. CDR3 coding DNA: TGTGCCAGCAGACCAGGGGGCGTCTCAACATGGGACGAGCAGTACTTC.